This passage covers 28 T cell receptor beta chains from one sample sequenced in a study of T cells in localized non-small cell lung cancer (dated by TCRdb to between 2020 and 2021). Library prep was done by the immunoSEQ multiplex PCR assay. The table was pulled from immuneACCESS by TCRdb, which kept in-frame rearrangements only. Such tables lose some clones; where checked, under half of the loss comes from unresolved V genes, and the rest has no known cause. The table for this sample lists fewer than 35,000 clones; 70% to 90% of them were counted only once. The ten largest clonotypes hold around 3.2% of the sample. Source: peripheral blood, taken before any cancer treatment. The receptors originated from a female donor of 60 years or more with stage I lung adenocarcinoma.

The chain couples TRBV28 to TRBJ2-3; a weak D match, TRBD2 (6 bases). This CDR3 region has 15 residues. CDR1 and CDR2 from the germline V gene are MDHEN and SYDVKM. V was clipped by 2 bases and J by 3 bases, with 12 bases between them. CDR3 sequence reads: CASSLVEGGTDTQYF. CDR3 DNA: TGTGCCAGCAGTTTAGTGGAGGGTGGGACAGATACGCAGTATTTT.

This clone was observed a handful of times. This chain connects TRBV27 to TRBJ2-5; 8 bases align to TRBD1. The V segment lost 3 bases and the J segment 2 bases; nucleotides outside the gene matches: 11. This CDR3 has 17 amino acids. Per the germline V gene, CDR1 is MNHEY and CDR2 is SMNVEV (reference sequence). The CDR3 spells CASSFRRTGNFQETQYF. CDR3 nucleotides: TGTGCCAGCAGTTTCAGAAGGACAGGGAATTTTCAAGAGACCCAGTACTTC.

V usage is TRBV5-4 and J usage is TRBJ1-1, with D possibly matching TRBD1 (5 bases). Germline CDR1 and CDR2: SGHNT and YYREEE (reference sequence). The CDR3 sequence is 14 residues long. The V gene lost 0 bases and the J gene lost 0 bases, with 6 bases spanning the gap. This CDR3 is CASSLEGMNTEAFF. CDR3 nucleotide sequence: TGTGCCAGCAGCTTGGAGGGGATGAACACTGAAGCTTTCTTT.

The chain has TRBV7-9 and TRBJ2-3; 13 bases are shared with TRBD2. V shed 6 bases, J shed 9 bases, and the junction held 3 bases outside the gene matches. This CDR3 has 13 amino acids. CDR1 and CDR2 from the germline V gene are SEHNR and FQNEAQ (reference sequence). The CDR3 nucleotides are TGTGCCAGCAGAAGACTAGCGGGAGGCACGCAGTATTTT. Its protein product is CASRRLAGGTQYF.

DNA of the CDR3: TGTGCCAGCAGTTACCCACCCAATCAGCCCCAGCATTTT. Amino acids: CASSYPPNQPQHF. This chain joins TRBV6-6 and TRBJ1-5; D gene unclear. CDR3 length: 13 residues. V was pared by 2 bases and J by 3 bases, with 5 bases between. Germline V gene sequence: CDR1 MNHNY, CDR2 SVGAGI (reference sequence).

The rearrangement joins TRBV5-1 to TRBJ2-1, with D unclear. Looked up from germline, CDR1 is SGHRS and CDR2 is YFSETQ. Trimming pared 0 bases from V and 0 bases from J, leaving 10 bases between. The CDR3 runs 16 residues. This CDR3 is CASSLAPGSSYNEQFF. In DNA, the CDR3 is TGCGCCAGCAGCTTGGCCCCGGGTTCCTCCTACAATGAGCAGTTCTTC. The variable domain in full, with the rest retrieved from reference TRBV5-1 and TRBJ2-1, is KAGVTQTPRYLIKTRGQQVTLSCSPISGHRSVSWYQQTPGQGLQFLFEYFSETQRNKGNFPGRFSGRQFSNSRSEMNVSTLELGDSALYLCASSLAPGSSYNEQFFGPGTRLTVL.

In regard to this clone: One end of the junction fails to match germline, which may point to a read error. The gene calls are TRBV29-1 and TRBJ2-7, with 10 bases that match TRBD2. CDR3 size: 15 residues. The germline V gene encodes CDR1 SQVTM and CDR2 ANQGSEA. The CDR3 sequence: CSVEGLAGASYEQYF. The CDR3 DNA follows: TGCAGCGTCGAAGGGCTAGCGGGAGCGTCGTACGAGCAGTACTTC.

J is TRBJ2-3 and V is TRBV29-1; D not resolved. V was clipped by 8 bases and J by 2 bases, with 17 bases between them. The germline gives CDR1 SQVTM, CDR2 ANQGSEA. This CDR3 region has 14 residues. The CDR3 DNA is TGCAGCTGGTCGCGAACAGCAAACACAGATACGCAGTATTTT. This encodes CSWSRTANTDTQYF.

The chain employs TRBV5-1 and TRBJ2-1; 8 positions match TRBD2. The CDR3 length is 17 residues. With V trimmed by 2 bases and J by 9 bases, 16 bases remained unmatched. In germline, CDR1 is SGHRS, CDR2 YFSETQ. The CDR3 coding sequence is TGCGCCAGCAGCTTCTCCCCCTGGGCGGGAGGCGGGGGTGAGCAGTTCTTC. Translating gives CASSFSPWAGGGGEQFF.

CDR3 amino acids: CASSLAGGLAVEQYF. As DNA, the CDR3 is TGTGCCAGCAGCTTAGCCGGGGGACTAGCGGTCGAGCAGTACTTC. V gene TRBV7-2 combines with J gene TRBJ2-7; TRBD2 agrees at 11 bases. Per the germline V gene, CDR1 is SGHTA and CDR2 is FQGNSA. This CDR3 contains 15 residues. V lost 0 bases, J lost 6 bases, and 4 bases stayed unmatched.

For the CDR3, the DNA is TGCGCCAGCAGCTTGATGGGCCTTCCCAGAGAGACCCAGTACTTC. Its translation: CASSLMGLPRETQYF. The rearrangement uses TRBV5-1 and TRBJ2-5; D unresolved. This CDR3 spans 15 amino acids. Looked up from germline, CDR1 is SGHRS and CDR2 is YFSETQ. Trimming cost V 1 base and J 4 bases, with 14 bases left between them.

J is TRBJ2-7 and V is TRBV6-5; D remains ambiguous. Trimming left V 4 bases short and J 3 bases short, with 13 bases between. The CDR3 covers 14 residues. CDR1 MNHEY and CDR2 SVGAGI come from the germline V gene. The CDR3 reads CASSSPQSLYEQYF. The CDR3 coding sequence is TGTGCCAGCAGTTCCCCCCAGAGCCTCTACGAGCAGTACTTC.

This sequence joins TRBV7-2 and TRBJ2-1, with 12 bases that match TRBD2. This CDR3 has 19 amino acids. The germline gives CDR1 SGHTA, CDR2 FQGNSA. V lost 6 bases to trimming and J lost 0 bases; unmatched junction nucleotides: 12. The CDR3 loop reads CASRGAGTSGFSSYNEQFF. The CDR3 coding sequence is TGTGCCAGCAGAGGTGCCGGGACTAGCGGGTTCAGCTCCTACAATGAGCAGTTCTTC.

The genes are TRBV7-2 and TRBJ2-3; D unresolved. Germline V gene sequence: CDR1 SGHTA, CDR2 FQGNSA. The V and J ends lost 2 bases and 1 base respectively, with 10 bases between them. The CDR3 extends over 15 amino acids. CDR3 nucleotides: TGTGCCAGCAGCTTAAATACCGGTGGCACAGATACGCAGTATTTT. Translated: CASSLNTGGTDTQYF.

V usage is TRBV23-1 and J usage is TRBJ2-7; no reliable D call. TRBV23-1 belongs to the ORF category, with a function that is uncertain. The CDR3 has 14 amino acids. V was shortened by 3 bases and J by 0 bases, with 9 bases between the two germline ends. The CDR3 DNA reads TGCGCCAGCAGTCACGGGCAGTTCTCCTACGAGCAGTACTTC. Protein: CASSHGQFSYEQYF.

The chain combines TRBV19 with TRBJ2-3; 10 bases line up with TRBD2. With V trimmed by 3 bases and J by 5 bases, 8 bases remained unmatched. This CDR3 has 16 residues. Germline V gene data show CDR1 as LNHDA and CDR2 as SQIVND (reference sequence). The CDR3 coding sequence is TGTGCCAGTAGTATTGCAGCGGGAGGGCCTGGAGATACGCAGTATTTT. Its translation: CASSIAAGGPGDTQYF. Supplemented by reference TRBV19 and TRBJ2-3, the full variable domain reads DGGITQSPKYLFRKEGQNVTLSCEQNLNHDAMYWYRQDPGQGLRLIYYSQIVNDFQKGDIAEGYSVSREKKESFPLTVTSAQKNPTAFYLCASSIAAGGPGDTQYFGPGTRLTVL.

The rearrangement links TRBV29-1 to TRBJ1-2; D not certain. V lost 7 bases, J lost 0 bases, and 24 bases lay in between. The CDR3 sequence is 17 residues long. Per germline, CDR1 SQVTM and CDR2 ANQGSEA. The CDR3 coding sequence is TGCAGCGCCAACGGGGATGGAGTTTCGGGGTCTAACTATGGCTACACCTTC. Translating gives CSANGDGVSGSNYGYTF.

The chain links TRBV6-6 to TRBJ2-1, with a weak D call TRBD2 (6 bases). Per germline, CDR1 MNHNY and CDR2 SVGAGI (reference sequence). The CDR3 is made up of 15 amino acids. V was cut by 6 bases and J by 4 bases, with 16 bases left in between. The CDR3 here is CASSPPGSFYNEQFF. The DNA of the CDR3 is TGTGCCAGCAGCCCCCCCGGGAGTTTTTACAATGAGCAGTTCTTC.

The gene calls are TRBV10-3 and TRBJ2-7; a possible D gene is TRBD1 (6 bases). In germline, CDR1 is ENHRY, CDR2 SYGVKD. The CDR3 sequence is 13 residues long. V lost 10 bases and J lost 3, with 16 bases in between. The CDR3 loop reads CATRDTRYYEQYF. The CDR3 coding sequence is TGTGCCACACGGGACACCAGATACTACGAGCAGTACTTC.

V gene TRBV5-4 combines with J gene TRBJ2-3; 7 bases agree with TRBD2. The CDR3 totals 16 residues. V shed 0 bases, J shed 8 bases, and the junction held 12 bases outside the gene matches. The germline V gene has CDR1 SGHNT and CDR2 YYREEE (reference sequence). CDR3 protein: CASSLVPGGSSATQYF. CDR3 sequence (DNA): TGTGCCAGCAGCTTGGTCCCGGGAGGATCGTCGGCTACGCAGTATTTT.

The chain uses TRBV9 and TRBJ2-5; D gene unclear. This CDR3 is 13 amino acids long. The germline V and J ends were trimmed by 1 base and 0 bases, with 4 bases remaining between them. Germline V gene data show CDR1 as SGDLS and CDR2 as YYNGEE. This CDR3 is CASSVSNQETQYF. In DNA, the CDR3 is TGTGCCAGCAGCGTATCCAACCAAGAGACCCAGTACTTC.

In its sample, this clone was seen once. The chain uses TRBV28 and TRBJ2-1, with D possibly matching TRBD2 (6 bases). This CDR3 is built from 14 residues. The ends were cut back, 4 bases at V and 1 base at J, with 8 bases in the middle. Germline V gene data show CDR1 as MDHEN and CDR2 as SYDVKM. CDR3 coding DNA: TGTGCCAGCAGTTATAGCGGATCCTACAATGAGCAGTTCTTC. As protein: CASSYSGSYNEQFF.

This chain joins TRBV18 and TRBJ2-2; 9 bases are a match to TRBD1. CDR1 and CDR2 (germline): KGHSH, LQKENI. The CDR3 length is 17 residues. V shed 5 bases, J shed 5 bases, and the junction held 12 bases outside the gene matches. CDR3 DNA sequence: TGTGCCAGCTCATTCGTCACCCCGGGACAGGGTACCGGGGAGCTGTTTTTT. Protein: CASSFVTPGQGTGELFF. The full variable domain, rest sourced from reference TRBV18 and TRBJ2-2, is NAGVMQNPRHLVRRRGQEARLRCSPMKGHSHVYWYRQLPEEGLKFMVYLQKENIIDESGMPKERFSAEFPKEGPSILRIQQVVRGDSAAYFCASSFVTPGQGTGELFFGEGSRLTVL.

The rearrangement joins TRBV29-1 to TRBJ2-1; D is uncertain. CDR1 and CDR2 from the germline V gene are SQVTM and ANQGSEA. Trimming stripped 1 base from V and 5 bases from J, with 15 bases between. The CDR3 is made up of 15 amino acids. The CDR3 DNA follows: TGCAGCGTTGAAGGGGCGGTACAAAGCGACAATGAGCAGTTCTTC. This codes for CSVEGAVQSDNEQFF.

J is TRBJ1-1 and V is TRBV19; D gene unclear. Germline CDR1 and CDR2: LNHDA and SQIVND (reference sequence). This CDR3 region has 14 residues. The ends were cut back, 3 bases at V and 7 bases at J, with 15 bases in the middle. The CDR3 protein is CASSMLVGRLEAFF. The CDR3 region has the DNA TGTGCCAGTAGTATGCTAGTAGGCAGGCTTGAAGCTTTCTTT.

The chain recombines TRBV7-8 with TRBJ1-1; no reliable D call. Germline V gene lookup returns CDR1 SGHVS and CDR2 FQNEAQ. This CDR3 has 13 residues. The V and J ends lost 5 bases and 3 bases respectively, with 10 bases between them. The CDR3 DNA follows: TGTGCCAGCAGCCCCGGTTGGGACACTGAAGCTTTCTTT. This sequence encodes CASSPGWDTEAFF.

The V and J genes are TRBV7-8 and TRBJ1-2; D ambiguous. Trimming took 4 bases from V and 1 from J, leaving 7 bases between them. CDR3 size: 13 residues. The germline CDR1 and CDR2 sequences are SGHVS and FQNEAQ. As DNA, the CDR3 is TGTGCCAGCAGCTCACAGATTAACTATGGCTACACCTTC. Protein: CASSSQINYGYTF. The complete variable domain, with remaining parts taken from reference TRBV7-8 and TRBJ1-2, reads GAGVSQSPRYKVAKRGQDVALRCDPISGHVSLFWYQQALGQGPEFLTYFQNEAQLDKSGLPSDRFFAERPEGSVSTLKIQRTQQEDSAVYLCASSSQINYGYTFGSGTRLTVV.

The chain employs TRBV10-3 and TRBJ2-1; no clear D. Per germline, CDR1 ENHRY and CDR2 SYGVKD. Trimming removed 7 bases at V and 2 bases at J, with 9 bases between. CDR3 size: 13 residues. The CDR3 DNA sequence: TGTGCCATCAAACCCGGACCCTACAATGAGCAGTTCTTC. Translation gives CAIKPGPYNEQFF.